A selection of T cell receptor beta chains follows, all from one sample in a study of tumor-infiltrating lymphocytes in primary liver carcinoma. One entry per CDR3 protein, called by TCRdb with MiXCR from the multiplex PCR reads. Of approximately 79,000 distinct CDR3 sequences listed, more than 60% are singletons. The sequencing input was liver tumor tissue from sampling region 4. Source of these receptors: a man aged 35-49 years with primary liver carcinoma and hepatitis B virus infection. The CDR3 runs from the conserved cysteine through the conserved F or W.

len: 16
v_gene: TRBV24-1
j_gene: TRBJ2-1
CDR3aa: CATSALTGASYNEQFF

len: 15
v_gene: TRBV4-1
j_gene: TRBJ2-5
CDR3aa: CASSQEGLAPRDQYF

len: 14
v_gene: TRBV11-2
j_gene: TRBJ1-4
CDR3aa: CVSSFGGPGEKLFF

len: 13
v_gene: TRBV11-3
j_gene: TRBJ2-1
CDR3aa: CASSLVRVNEQFF

len: 15
v_gene: TRBV28
j_gene: TRBJ1-2
CDR3aa: CASRLTGRSNYGYTF

len: 16
v_gene: TRBV21-1
j_gene: TRBJ2-7
CDR3aa: CASSKGTIPKSYEQYF

len: 15
v_gene: TRBV6-1
j_gene: TRBJ2-3
CDR3aa: CASSEDGGSTDTQYF

len: 13
v_gene: TRBV7-2
j_gene: TRBJ1-2
CDR3aa: CITSVQGAVGYTF

len: 17
v_gene: TRBV24-1
j_gene: TRBJ2-3
CDR3aa: CATSDGTAGEFTDTQYF

len: 11
v_gene: TRBV30
j_gene: TRBJ2-7
CDR3aa: CVWRFAYEQYF

len: 16
v_gene: TRBV5-4
j_gene: TRBJ2-1
CDR3aa: CASSSDSGSLYNVQFF

len: 18
v_gene: TRBV11-2
j_gene: TRBJ2-3
CDR3aa: CTSSLTTSGKARRDTQYF

len: 14
v_gene: TRBV7-9
j_gene: TRBJ2-3
CDR3aa: CASSLVGWPDTQYF

len: 14
v_gene: TRBV6-5
j_gene: TRBJ2-6
CDR3aa: CTSRGSSGANVMTF

len: 13
v_gene: TRBV7-6
j_gene: TRBJ2-2
CDR3aa: CSSSSQGSGELFF

len: 13
v_gene: TRBV11-2
j_gene: TRBJ1-3
CDR3aa: CASAQGAENTVYF

len: 15
v_gene: TRBV6-6
j_gene: TRBJ2-4
CDR3aa: CASSYPRGLQNIQYF

len: 12
v_gene: TRBV20-1
j_gene: TRBJ2-1
CDR3aa: CGATTTHNEQFF

len: 13
v_gene: TRBV4-1
j_gene: TRBJ2-3
CDR3aa: CASSLGQTDTKYF

len: 14
v_gene: TRBV6-5
j_gene: TRBJ2-7
CDR3aa: CVSSYSTGYYEQYF

len: 16
v_gene: TRBV7-8
j_gene: TRBJ2-5
CDR3aa: CANSLETGQAGETQYF

len: 15
v_gene: TRBV11-2
j_gene: TRBJ2-2
CDR3aa: CASSLLMLDTGELFF

len: 15
v_gene: TRBV12-3/TRBV12-4
j_gene: TRBJ1-3
CDR3aa: CASSFGGGGGSTICF

len: 12
v_gene: TRBV28
j_gene: TRBJ2-3
CDR3aa: CASSTGPDTQYF

len: 16
v_gene: TRBV29-1
j_gene: TRBJ2-1
CDR3aa: CSVTPGTGERTRVPFF